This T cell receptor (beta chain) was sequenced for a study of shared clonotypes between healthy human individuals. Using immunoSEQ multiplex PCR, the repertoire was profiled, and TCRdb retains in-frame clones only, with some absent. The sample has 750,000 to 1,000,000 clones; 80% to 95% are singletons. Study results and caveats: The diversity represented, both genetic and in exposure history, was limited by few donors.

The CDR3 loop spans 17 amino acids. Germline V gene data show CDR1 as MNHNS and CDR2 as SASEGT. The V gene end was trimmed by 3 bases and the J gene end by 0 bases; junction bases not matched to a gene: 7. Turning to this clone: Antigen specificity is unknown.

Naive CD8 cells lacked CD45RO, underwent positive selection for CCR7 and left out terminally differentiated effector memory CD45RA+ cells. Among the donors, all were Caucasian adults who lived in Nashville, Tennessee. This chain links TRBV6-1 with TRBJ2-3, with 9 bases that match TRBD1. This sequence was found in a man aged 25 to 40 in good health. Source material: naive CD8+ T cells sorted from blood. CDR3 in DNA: TGTGCCAGCAGTGACGAGAGACAGGGGGGAAGCACAGATACGCAGTATTTT. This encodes CASSDERQGGSTDTQYF.